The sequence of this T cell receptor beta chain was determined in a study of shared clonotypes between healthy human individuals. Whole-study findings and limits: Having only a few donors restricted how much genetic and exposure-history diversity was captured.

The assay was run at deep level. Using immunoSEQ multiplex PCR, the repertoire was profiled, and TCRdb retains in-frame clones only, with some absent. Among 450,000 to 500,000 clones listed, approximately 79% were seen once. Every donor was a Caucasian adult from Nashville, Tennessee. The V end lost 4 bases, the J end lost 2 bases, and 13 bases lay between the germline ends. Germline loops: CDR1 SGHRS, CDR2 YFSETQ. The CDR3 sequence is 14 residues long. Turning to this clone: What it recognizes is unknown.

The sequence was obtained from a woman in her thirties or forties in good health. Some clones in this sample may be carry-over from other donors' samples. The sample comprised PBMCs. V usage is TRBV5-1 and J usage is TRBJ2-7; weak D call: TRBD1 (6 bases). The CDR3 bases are TGCGCCAGCAGCATTGGACAGAACACCTACGAGCAGTACTTC. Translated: CASSIGQNTYEQYF.